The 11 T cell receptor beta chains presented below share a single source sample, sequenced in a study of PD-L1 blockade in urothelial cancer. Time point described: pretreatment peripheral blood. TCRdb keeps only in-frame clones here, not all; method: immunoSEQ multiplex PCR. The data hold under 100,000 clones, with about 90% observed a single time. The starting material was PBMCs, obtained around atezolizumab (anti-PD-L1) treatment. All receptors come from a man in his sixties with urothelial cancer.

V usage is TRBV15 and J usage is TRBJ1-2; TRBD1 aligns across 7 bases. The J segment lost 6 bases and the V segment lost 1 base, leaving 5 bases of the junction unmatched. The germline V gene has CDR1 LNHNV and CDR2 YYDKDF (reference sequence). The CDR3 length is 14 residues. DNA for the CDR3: TGTGCCACCAGCAGAGTACAGGGGAGTGATGGCTACACCTTC. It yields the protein CATSRVQGSDGYTF.

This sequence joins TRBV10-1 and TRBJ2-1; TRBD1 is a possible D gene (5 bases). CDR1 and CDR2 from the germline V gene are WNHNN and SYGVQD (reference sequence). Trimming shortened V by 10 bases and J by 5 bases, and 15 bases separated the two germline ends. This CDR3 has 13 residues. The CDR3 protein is CAIATQGHNEQFF. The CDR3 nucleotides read TGCGCCATCGCGACTCAGGGCCACAATGAGCAGTTCTTC.

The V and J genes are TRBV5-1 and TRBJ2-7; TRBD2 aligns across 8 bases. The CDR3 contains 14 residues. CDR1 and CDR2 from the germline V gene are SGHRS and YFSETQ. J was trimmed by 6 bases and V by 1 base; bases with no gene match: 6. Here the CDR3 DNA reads TGCGCCAGCAGCTTGACCGGGACTAGTAGCGAGCAGTACTTC. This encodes CASSLTGTSSEQYF.

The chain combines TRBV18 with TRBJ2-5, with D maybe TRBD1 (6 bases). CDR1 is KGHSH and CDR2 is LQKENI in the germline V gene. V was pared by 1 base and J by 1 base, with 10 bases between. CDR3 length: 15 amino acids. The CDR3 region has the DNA TGTGCCAGCTCACCACGACAGGCCCTCCAAGAGACCCAGTACTTC. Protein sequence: CASSPRQALQETQYF.

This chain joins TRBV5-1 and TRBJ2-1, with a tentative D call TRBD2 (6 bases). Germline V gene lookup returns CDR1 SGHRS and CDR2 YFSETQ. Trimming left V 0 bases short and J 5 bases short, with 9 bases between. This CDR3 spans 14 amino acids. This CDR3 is CASSLGGDHNEQFF. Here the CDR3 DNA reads TGCGCCAGCAGCTTGGGCGGGGACCACAATGAGCAGTTCTTC.

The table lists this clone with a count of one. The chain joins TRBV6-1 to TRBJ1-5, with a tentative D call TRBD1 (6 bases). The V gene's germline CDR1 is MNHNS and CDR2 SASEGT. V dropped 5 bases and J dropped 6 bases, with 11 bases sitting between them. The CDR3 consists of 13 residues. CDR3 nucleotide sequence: TGTGCCAGCAGTTGGGGCAGGGGTCAGCCCCAGCATTTT. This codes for CASSWGRGQPQHF.

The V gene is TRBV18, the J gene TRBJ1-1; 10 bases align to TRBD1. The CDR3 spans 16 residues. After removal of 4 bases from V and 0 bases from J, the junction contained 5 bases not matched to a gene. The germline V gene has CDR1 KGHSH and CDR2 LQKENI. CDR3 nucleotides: TGTGCCAGCTCACACGGTGACAGGGGGCTGAACACTGAAGCTTTCTTT. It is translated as CASSHGDRGLNTEAFF.

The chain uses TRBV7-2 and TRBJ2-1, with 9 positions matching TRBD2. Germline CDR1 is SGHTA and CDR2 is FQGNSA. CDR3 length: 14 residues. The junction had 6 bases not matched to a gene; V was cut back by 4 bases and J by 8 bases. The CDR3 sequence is CASSSGLAPYEQFF. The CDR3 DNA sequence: TGTGCCAGCAGCTCGGGACTAGCTCCCTATGAGCAGTTCTTC.

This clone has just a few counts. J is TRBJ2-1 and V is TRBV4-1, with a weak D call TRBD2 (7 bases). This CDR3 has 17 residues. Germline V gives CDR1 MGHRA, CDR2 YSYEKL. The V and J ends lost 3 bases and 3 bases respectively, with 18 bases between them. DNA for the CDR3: TGCGCCAGCAGCCATGCCCTCAAAGGGGGGGTCTACAATGAGCAGTTCTTC. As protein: CASSHALKGGVYNEQFF.

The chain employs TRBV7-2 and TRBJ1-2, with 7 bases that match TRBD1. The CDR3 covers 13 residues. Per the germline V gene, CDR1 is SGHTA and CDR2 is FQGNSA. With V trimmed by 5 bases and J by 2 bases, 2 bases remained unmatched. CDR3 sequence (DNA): TGTGCCAGCAGCGCGGGACAGAACTATGGCTACACCTTC. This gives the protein CASSAGQNYGYTF.

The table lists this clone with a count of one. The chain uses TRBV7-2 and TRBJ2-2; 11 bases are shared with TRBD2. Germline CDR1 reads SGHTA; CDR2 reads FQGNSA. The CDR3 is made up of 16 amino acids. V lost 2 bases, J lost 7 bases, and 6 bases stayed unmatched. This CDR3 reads CASSLLLAGVGGELFF. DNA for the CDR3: TGTGCCAGCAGCTTATTACTAGCGGGAGTAGGCGGGGAGCTGTTTTTT.